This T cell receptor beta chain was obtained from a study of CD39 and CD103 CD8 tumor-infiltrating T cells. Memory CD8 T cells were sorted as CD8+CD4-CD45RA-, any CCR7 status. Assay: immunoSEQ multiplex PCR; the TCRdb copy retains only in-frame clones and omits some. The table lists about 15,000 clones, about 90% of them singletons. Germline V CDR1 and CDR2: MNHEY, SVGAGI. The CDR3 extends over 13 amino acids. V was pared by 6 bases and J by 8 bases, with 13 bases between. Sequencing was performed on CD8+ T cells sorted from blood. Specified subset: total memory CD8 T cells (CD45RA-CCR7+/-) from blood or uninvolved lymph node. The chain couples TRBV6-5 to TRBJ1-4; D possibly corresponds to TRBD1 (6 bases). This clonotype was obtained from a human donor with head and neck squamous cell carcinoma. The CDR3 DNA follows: TGTGCCAGCAGCCTATGGGGGGGCGAAAAACTGTTTTTT. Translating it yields CASSLWGGEKLFF.